The rows below give T cell receptor beta chains drawn from one sample of a study of T cells after yellow fever vaccination. TCRdb recomputed calls from the 5' RACE reads with MiXCR, one row per CDR3 protein. The profile covers fewer than 400,000 distinct CDR3 sequences, with 6.2% appearing a single time and 15% taken by the ten largest. Specimen: PBMCs, collected 5 days after the yellow fever booster vaccination. These receptors originate from a man aged 25 to 40 who received the YFV17D yellow fever vaccine. CDR3s include the opening cysteine and the closing phenylalanine or tryptophan. A D gene is named only where the DNA matches it firmly. Size is stated for part of the rows, as once, few or many counts, or as a class when the clone is expanded.

J gene: TRBJ2-7; V gene: TRBV20-1; clone size: many; D gene: -; CDR3 DNA: TGCAGTGCCCACGGGGGGCAGGACTACGAGCAGTACTTC; CDR3 protein: CSAHGGQDYEQYF
J gene: TRBJ1-5; V gene: TRBV20-1; clone size: medium-sized; D gene: -; CDR3 DNA: TGCAGTGCTAGTGAAGTTACTAATCAGCCCCAGCATTTT; CDR3 protein: CSASEVTNQPQHF
J gene: TRBJ1-5; V gene: TRBV4-3; clone size: -; D gene: -; CDR3 DNA: TGCGCCAGCAGCCAAGACCTGTGGGCGGGCAGGCCCCAGCATTTT; CDR3 protein: CASSQDLWAGRPQHF
J gene: TRBJ1-5; V gene: TRBV12-3/TRBV12-4; clone size: many; D gene: -; CDR3 DNA: TGTGCCAGACCGGGCTTCGAGGTCCAGCCCCAGCATTTT; CDR3 protein: CARPGFEVQPQHF
J gene: TRBJ2-7; V gene: TRBV10-3; clone size: -; D gene: -; CDR3 DNA: TGTGCCATCAGTGTACAGGCTCCTGACGAGCAGTACTTC; CDR3 protein: CAISVQAPDEQYF
J gene: TRBJ2-3; V gene: TRBV5-1; clone size: few; D gene: TRBD2; CDR3 DNA: TGCGCCAGCAGCAGCGGGAGGGCCCGAGATACGCAGTATTTT; CDR3 protein: CASSSGRARDTQYF
J gene: TRBJ2-2; V gene: TRBV7-8; clone size: many; D gene: -; CDR3 DNA: TGTGCCAGCAGCCCGGGACGACTTCTTACCGGGGAGCTGTTTTTT; CDR3 protein: CASSPGRLLTGELFF
J gene: TRBJ2-1; V gene: TRBV29-1; clone size: many; D gene: TRBD2; CDR3 DNA: TGCAGCGTTGTCTTGGGACTAGCGGTCTTAGTTGATGAGCAGTTCTTC; CDR3 protein: CSVVLGLAVLVDEQFF
J gene: TRBJ2-3; V gene: TRBV7-9; clone size: few; D gene: TRBD1; CDR3 DNA: TGTGCCAGCAGTTCCGACAGGGGACGCACAGATACGCAGTATTTT; CDR3 protein: CASSSDRGRTDTQYF
J gene: TRBJ2-2; V gene: TRBV7-2; clone size: few; D gene: -; CDR3 DNA: TGTGCCAGCAGCACACGTACCGGGACACACACCGGGGAGCTGTTTTTT; CDR3 protein: CASSTRTGTHTGELFF
J gene: TRBJ2-5; V gene: TRBV5-4; clone size: few; D gene: -; CDR3 DNA: TGTGCCAGCAGCCGAGGCCGCGGCAACCAAGAGACCCAGTACTTC; CDR3 protein: CASSRGRGNQETQYF
J gene: TRBJ2-7; V gene: TRBV6-1; clone size: -; D gene: TRBD1; CDR3 DNA: TGTGCCAGCAGAGCAGGGGGCATCTACGAGCAGTACTTC; CDR3 protein: CASRAGGIYEQYF
J gene: TRBJ2-5; V gene: TRBV19; clone size: -; D gene: -; CDR3 DNA: TGTGCCAGTAGTCACAATCGGCCGGGGTCTTATGAAACCCAGTACTTC; CDR3 protein: CASSHNRPGSYETQYF
J gene: TRBJ2-6; V gene: TRBV6-1; clone size: few; D gene: -; CDR3 DNA: TGTGCCAGCAGTGTTACGTTTGGGGCCAACGTCCTGACTTTC; CDR3 protein: CASSVTFGANVLTF
J gene: TRBJ2-1; V gene: TRBV5-1; clone size: many; D gene: TRBD2; CDR3 DNA: TGCGCCAGCAGCCAGGGACTAGCGGAGTCCAATGAGCAGTTCTTC; CDR3 protein: CASSQGLAESNEQFF
J gene: TRBJ2-5; V gene: TRBV4-3; clone size: few; D gene: TRBD1; CDR3 DNA: TGCGCCAGCAGCCAAGATATGGGACAGCAAGAGACCCAGTACTTC; CDR3 protein: CASSQDMGQQETQYF
J gene: TRBJ2-7; V gene: TRBV9; clone size: many; D gene: -; CDR3 DNA: TGTGCCAGCAGCGTAGGGTCGGGGCACGAGCAGTACTTC; CDR3 protein: CASSVGSGHEQYF
J gene: TRBJ2-7; V gene: TRBV20-1; clone size: many; D gene: -; CDR3 DNA: TGCAGTGTCCCCCACGGGACGACTTACGAGCAGTACTTC; CDR3 protein: CSVPHGTTYEQYF
J gene: TRBJ2-5; V gene: TRBV7-2; clone size: -; D gene: TRBD2; CDR3 DNA: TGTGCCAGCAGCCCCTGGACTAGCGGGAGGGCAGGGGAGACCCAGTACTTC; CDR3 protein: CASSPWTSGRAGETQYF
J gene: TRBJ2-2; V gene: TRBV29-1; clone size: few; D gene: -; CDR3 DNA: TGCAGCGTTGAAGTCCCGACACCGAACACCGGGGAGCTGTTTTTT; CDR3 protein: CSVEVPTPNTGELFF
J gene: TRBJ2-3; V gene: TRBV24-1; clone size: -; D gene: -; CDR3 DNA: TGTGCCACCAGTGATTCGCCCTCAGGGGCCCCCACAGATACGCAGTATTTT; CDR3 protein: CATSDSPSGAPTDTQYF
J gene: TRBJ1-4; V gene: TRBV28; clone size: many; D gene: -; CDR3 DNA: TGTGCCAGCAGTTTAACAGTCGAACGCGTGCTGTTTTTT; CDR3 protein: CASSLTVERVLFF
J gene: TRBJ2-5; V gene: TRBV15; clone size: many; D gene: -; CDR3 DNA: TGTGCCACCAGCATAGGCTTGGGCGGGGCCCAAGAGACCCAGTACTTC; CDR3 protein: CATSIGLGGAQETQYF
J gene: TRBJ2-7; V gene: TRBV18; clone size: many; D gene: -; CDR3 DNA: TGTGCCAGCTCACCATCTAACGGGGCCTACGAGCAGTACTTC; CDR3 protein: CASSPSNGAYEQYF
J gene: TRBJ2-7; V gene: TRBV20-1; clone size: few; D gene: TRBD2; CDR3 DNA: TGCAGTGCTCGGGGACTAGCGGTTTCCTACGAGCAGTACTTC; CDR3 protein: CSARGLAVSYEQYF
J gene: TRBJ2-7; V gene: TRBV18; clone size: -; D gene: -; CDR3 DNA: TGTGCCAGCTCACCACAGTCCTTAGCCCACTACGAGCAGTACTTC; CDR3 protein: CASSPQSLAHYEQYF
J gene: TRBJ2-7; V gene: TRBV13; clone size: -; D gene: -; CDR3 DNA: TGTGCCAGCAGCTTAGCCGCGGGGAGCGCCCTCTCCTACGAGCAGTACTTC; CDR3 protein: CASSLAAGSALSYEQYF
J gene: TRBJ2-7; V gene: TRBV5-4; clone size: few; D gene: TRBD1; CDR3 DNA: TGTGCCAGCAGCTTGGGGGACAGGTACTCCTACGAGCAGTACTTC; CDR3 protein: CASSLGDRYSYEQYF
J gene: TRBJ1-1; V gene: TRBV20-1; clone size: -; D gene: -; CDR3 DNA: TGCAGTGCCGCGAGGGGGAACACTGAAGCTTTCTTT; CDR3 protein: CSAARGNTEAFF
J gene: TRBJ2-7; V gene: TRBV5-1; clone size: few; D gene: TRBD1; CDR3 DNA: TGCGCCAGCAGCCGCGATACAGGGGGCCTCACCTACGAGCAGTACTTC; CDR3 protein: CASSRDTGGLTYEQYF
J gene: TRBJ2-3; V gene: TRBV28; clone size: -; D gene: TRBD2; CDR3 DNA: TGTGCCAGCGGGGAAACTAGCGGGAGTAAACGGTATTTT; CDR3 protein: CASGETSGSKRYF
J gene: TRBJ2-3; V gene: TRBV19; clone size: many; D gene: -; CDR3 DNA: TGTGCCAGTAGTATAGTGGGGTCAGATACGCAGTATTTT; CDR3 protein: CASSIVGSDTQYF